The T cell receptor (beta chain) described here comes from a study of blood T cell repertoires in COVID-19. TCRdb keeps only in-frame clones here, not all; method: immunoSEQ multiplex PCR. Here the sample spans about 98,000 clones, 82% being singletons. V gave up 1 base and J gave up 4 bases; unmatched junction bases: 4. The length of the CDR3 is 16 residues. Per germline, CDR1 SGHVS and CDR2 FNYEAQ. This receptor was obtained from a man in his 70s with active or convalescent COVID-19. The gene calls are TRBV7-6 and TRBJ2-3; the match to TRBD2 covers 11 bases. Sequencing input: peripheral blood. CDR3 in DNA: TGTGCCAGCAGCTTAGGACTAGCGGGGCCGTCAGATACGCAGTATTTT. Translated: CASSLGLAGPSDTQYF.